The 32 T cell receptor beta chains below were found in one sample sequenced in a study of CD8+ T cells in alopecia areata. Extraction of RNA preceded its reverse transcription into cDNA, which served as the sequencing template. Clones were sequenced by immunoSEQ multiplex PCR, and TCRdb holds only the in-frame ones, with some missing. The sample records some 100,000 clones, roughly 56% being singletons. The treatment here: oral pan-JAK inhibitor, 5-10 mg twice daily. Sequenced here: CD8+ T cells sorted from blood, sampled at approximately week 55, from a patient treated with tofacitinib. The receptor source for this set is a human donor with alopecia areata.

This clone was found a few times. The chain employs TRBV9 and TRBJ2-5; no clear D. The germline gives CDR1 SGDLS, CDR2 YYNGEE. V was clipped by 4 bases and J by 4 bases, with 20 bases between them. The CDR3 has 16 amino acids. The CDR3 region is CASSPLGLRRGETQYF. CDR3 coding DNA: TGTGCCAGCAGCCCCCTCGGGCTGCGCCGCGGAGAGACCCAGTACTTC.

This clone was picked up a small number of times. The J gene is TRBJ1-2, the V gene TRBV5-1; no clear D. V lost 0 bases, J lost 8 bases, and 8 bases lay in between. The CDR3 is made up of 12 amino acids. Germline-derived CDR1 and CDR2 are SGHRS and YFSETQ. The CDR3 here is CASSLVEEGYTF. CDR3 sequence (DNA): TGCGCCAGCAGCTTGGTAGAAGAAGGCTACACCTTC. The complete variable domain, with remaining parts taken from reference TRBV5-1 and TRBJ1-2, reads KAGVTQTPRYLIKTRGQQVTLSCSPISGHRSVSWYQQTPGQGLQFLFEYFSETQRNKGNFPGRFSGRQFSNSRSEMNVSTLELGDSALYLCASSLVEEGYTFGSGTRLTVV.

This chain links TRBV2 with TRBJ1-1; the D is unclear. The V gene's germline CDR1 is SNHLY and CDR2 FYNNEI. Trimming took off 7 bases at V and 3 bases at J, with 12 bases between the two ends. CDR3 length: 13 amino acids. CDR3 nucleotide sequence: TGTGCCAGCACAACCCCTTGGGACACTGAAGCTTTCTTT. This sequence encodes CASTTPWDTEAFF.

The CDR3 DNA follows: TGTGCCAGCAGTGCCAGCACTCTCGATGGCTACACCTTC. This codes for CASSASTLDGYTF. This sequence joins TRBV2 and TRBJ1-2; D ambiguous. V was shortened by 4 bases and J by 6 bases, with 12 bases between the two germline ends. The CDR3 is made up of 13 amino acids. The germline gives CDR1 SNHLY, CDR2 FYNNEI. Full variable domain (remainder filled in from reference TRBV2 and TRBJ1-2): EPEVTQTPSHQVTQMGQEVILRCVPISNHLYFYWYRQILGQKVEFLVSFYNNEISEKSEIFDDQFSVERPDGSNFTLKIRSTKLEDSAMYFCASSASTLDGYTFGSGTRLTVV.

This clone is a singleton in its sample. The chain joins TRBV9 to TRBJ2-2; 7 bases map to TRBD1. CDR1 and CDR2 (germline): SGDLS, YYNGEE. Trimming removed 3 bases from V and 4 bases from J; junction bases left unmatched: 6. CDR3 length: 15 amino acids. The CDR3 sequence: CASSARQGRTGELFF. For the CDR3, the DNA is TGTGCCAGCAGCGCTCGACAGGGCCGCACCGGGGAGCTGTTTTTT.

The rearrangement links TRBV2 to TRBJ1-4, with D maybe TRBD1 (5 bases). The CDR3 covers 13 residues. V was cut by 6 bases and J by 5 bases, with 10 bases left in between. Germline V lookup: CDR1 SNHLY, CDR2 FYNNEI. CDR3 nucleotide sequence: TGTGCCAGCAGCTTCAGGGTCAATGAAAAACTGTTTTTT. The encoded protein is CASSFRVNEKLFF.

The table lists this clone with a few counts. The chain links TRBV5-1 to TRBJ2-3, with 8 positions matching TRBD2. The CDR3 is 16 residues long. The V and J ends lost 3 bases and 2 bases, in that order; junction bases with no gene match: 8. Germline lookup yields CDR1 SGHRS and CDR2 YFSETQ. CDR3 nucleotide sequence: TGCGCCAGCAGCTGGACGTCGGGGGGGACCACAGATACGCAGTATTTT. Translated, it gives CASSWTSGGTTDTQYF.

The chain combines TRBV4-1 with TRBJ2-3; D unresolved. Germline values: CDR1 MGHRA, CDR2 YSYEKL. Trimming left V 4 bases short and J 4 bases short, with 9 bases between. This CDR3 has 13 amino acids. CDR3 residues: CASSRLKADTQYF. In DNA form, the CDR3 reads TGCGCCAGCAGCCGCCTAAAGGCAGATACGCAGTATTTT.

This clone was seen more than once but under ten times. J is TRBJ1-4 and V is TRBV29-1; TRBD1 might be the D (6 bases). V lost 6 bases and J lost 7, with 18 bases in between. Germline V gene data show CDR1 as SQVTM and CDR2 as ANQGSEA. This CDR3 region has 14 residues. The CDR3 region has the DNA TGCAGCGTAGAGGGACATCCGGCCGGTGAAAAACTGTTTTTT. Residues: CSVEGHPAGEKLFF. The whole variable domain, remainder taken from reference TRBV29-1 and TRBJ1-4, is SAVISQKPSRDICQRGTSLTIQCQVDSQVTMMFWYRQQPGQSLTLIATANQGSEATYESGFVIDKFPISRPNLTFSTLTVSNMSPEDSSIYLCSVEGHPAGEKLFFGSGTQLSVL.

This clone showed up just a few times. The chain has TRBV30 and TRBJ1-5; no clear D gene. This CDR3 comprises 13 residues. Germline assignment: CDR1 GTSNPN and CDR2 SVGIG (reference sequence). The chain's CDR3 is CATREGGNQPQHF. The CDR3 coding sequence is TGTGCAACTCGGGAGGGCGGCAATCAGCCCCAGCATTTT. The whole variable domain, filled in from reference TRBV30 and TRBJ1-5, reads SQTIHQWPATLVQPVGSPLSLECTVEGTSNPNLYWYRQAAGRGLQLLFYSVGIGQISSEVPQNLSASRPQDRQFILSSKKLLLSDSGFYLCATREGGNQPQHFGDGTRLSIL.

This clone was counted a few times. This sequence joins TRBV7-8 and TRBJ1-4, with D possibly TRBD1 on 5 matching bases. Deletions cut 4 bases from V and 13 bases from J, with 10 bases between. The CDR3 has 11 residues. Germline CDR1 reads SGHVS; CDR2 reads FQNEAQ. The CDR3 reads CASSSGQGLFF. As DNA, the CDR3 is TGTGCCAGCAGCTCAGGACAAGGACTGTTTTTT.

This clone appeared a single time. CDR3 bases: TGTGCCATCAGTGAGTCGAGCAGGGACAAGCCCCAGCATTTT. Protein sequence: CAISESSRDKPQHF. The chain is built from TRBV10-3 and TRBJ1-5, with a tentative D call TRBD1 (6 bases). The CDR3 contains 14 residues. Germline assignment: CDR1 ENHRY and CDR2 SYGVKD. Trimming stripped 0 bases from V and 8 bases from J, with 11 bases between.

This clone was picked up many times. The chain uses TRBV7-9 and TRBJ1-1; D is undetermined. Between the trimmed V and J ends, which lost 6 bases and 8 bases, there was a span of 19 bases. CDR1 is SEHNR, CDR2 FQNEAQ, per germline (reference sequence). The CDR3 sequence is 14 residues long. CDR3 loop: CASSPIEAPSEAFF. The CDR3 bases are TGTGCCAGCAGTCCGATCGAGGCCCCTTCAGAAGCTTTCTTT.

The J gene is TRBJ1-4, the V gene TRBV5-6; the match to TRBD1 covers 10 bases. The CDR3 is made up of 16 amino acids. Germline V gene data show CDR1 as SGHDT and CDR2 as YYEEEE. V trimming: 3 bases; J trimming: 3 bases; junction bases outside the gene matches: 5. The CDR3 DNA follows: TGTGCCAGCAGCTCGGACAGGGGGAGGGCTAATGAAAAACTGTTTTTT. Protein product: CASSSDRGRANEKLFF.

This clone occurred a few times. The rearrangement uses TRBV5-1 and TRBJ2-1; the match to TRBD1 covers 8 bases. The CDR3 length is 15 residues. CDR1 is SGHRS, CDR2 YFSETQ, per germline. After removal of 5 bases from V and 3 bases from J, the junction contained 7 bases not matched to a gene. The CDR3 spells CASSSTGDNYNEQFF. Written as DNA, the CDR3 is TGCGCCAGCAGTTCGACAGGGGACAACTACAATGAGCAGTTCTTC.

The J gene is TRBJ2-5, the V gene TRBV5-6; 8 bases are shared with TRBD1. CDR1 SGHDT and CDR2 YYEEEE come from the germline V gene. The CDR3 is made up of 14 amino acids. V lost 3 bases, J lost 1 base, and 2 bases stayed unmatched. The CDR3 spells CASSWGQVQETQYF. Written as DNA, the CDR3 is TGTGCCAGCAGCTGGGGACAGGTCCAAGAGACCCAGTACTTC.

The J gene is TRBJ2-5, the V gene TRBV29-1; D is tentatively TRBD1 or TRBD2 (7 bases each). Trimming left V 7 bases short and J 5 bases short, with 20 bases between. The CDR3 has 14 residues. Germline V CDR1 and CDR2: SQVTM, ANQGSEA. CDR3 sequence: CSAHPTGEGETQYF. The DNA of the CDR3 is TGCAGCGCGCACCCTACAGGGGAGGGGGAGACCCAGTACTTC.

The genes are TRBV7-6 and TRBJ2-7; no definite D call. The CDR3 extends over 13 amino acids. Germline-derived CDR1 and CDR2 are SGHVS and FNYEAQ. The V end lost 3 bases, the J end lost 4 bases, and 10 bases lay between the germline ends. Written as DNA, the CDR3 is TGTGCCAGCAGCTTGTCAGTAGCATACGAGCAGTACTTC. Its protein product is CASSLSVAYEQYF.

The chain employs TRBV27 and TRBJ2-7; a possible D gene is TRBD1 (6 bases). This CDR3 spans 16 amino acids. Germline CDR1 reads MNHEY; CDR2 reads SMNVEV (reference sequence). V lost 0 bases and J 4 bases, leaving 16 bases between the germline ends. The CDR3 loop is CASSLSFLGAFYEQYF. In DNA form, the CDR3 reads TGTGCCAGCAGTTTATCGTTTCTGGGGGCCTTTTACGAGCAGTACTTC.

The J gene is TRBJ2-3, the V gene TRBV7-9; D is unresolved. This CDR3 has 13 residues. Per the germline V gene, CDR1 is SEHNR and CDR2 is FQNEAQ (reference sequence). Trimming removed 9 bases from V and 1 base from J, with 11 bases in between. In DNA form, the CDR3 reads TGTGCCAGGACCCCTCGGGGCACAGATACGCAGTATTTT. Residues: CARTPRGTDTQYF.

V is TRBV19 and J is TRBJ2-7, with D perhaps being TRBD1 or TRBD2 (5 bases each). CDR3 length: 15 residues. The ends were cut back, 9 bases at V and 2 bases at J, with 20 bases in the middle. From germline, CDR1 is LNHDA and CDR2 SQIVND (reference sequence). The CDR3 nucleotides read TGTGCCAGCAGTTACTCCTCCGGGGACCCCTACGAGCAGTACTTC. It codes for CASSYSSGDPYEQYF.

J is TRBJ1-2 and V is TRBV19; D gene uncertain. CDR1 LNHDA and CDR2 SQIVND come from the germline V gene (reference sequence). V lost 2 bases and J 0 bases, leaving 4 bases between the germline ends. This CDR3 comprises 13 residues. The CDR3 sequence is CASSIQTNYGYTF. DNA of the CDR3: TGTGCCAGTAGTATACAGACTAACTATGGCTACACCTTC.

This clone was seen a few times. V is TRBV10-3 and J is TRBJ2-3; D perhaps matches TRBD2 (5 bases). Germline loops: CDR1 ENHRY, CDR2 SYGVKD. The CDR3 sequence is 13 residues long. Trimming removed 0 bases from V and 14 bases from J, with 15 bases in between. The CDR3 sequence: CAISESVLADAYF. CDR3 coding DNA: TGTGCCATCAGTGAGTCCGTGCTAGCTGACGCGTATTTT.

CDR3 bases: TGTGCCAGCAGCTTAGCGTCCGAGACAGATACGCAGTATTTT. Amino acid sequence: CASSLASETDTQYF. This chain joins TRBV9 and TRBJ2-3, with D possibly TRBD2 on 5 matching bases. CDR1 and CDR2 from the germline V gene are SGDLS and YYNGEE. The V end lost 4 bases, the J end lost 3 bases, and 12 bases lay between the germline ends. This CDR3 has 14 amino acids.

Here the CDR3 reads CAIREQGNPTDTQYF. In DNA, the CDR3 is TGTGCCATCAGAGAACAGGGGAACCCCACAGATACGCAGTATTTT. This sequence joins TRBV10-3 and TRBJ2-3; 7 nucleotides line up with TRBD1. V shed 6 bases and J 2 bases; nucleotides not matched to a gene: 8. The CDR3 runs 15 residues. The germline V gene encodes CDR1 ENHRY and CDR2 SYGVKD.

The chain combines TRBV12-5 with TRBJ1-2; 8 bases map to TRBD1. Per the germline V gene, CDR1 is LGHNT and CDR2 is FRNRAP. This CDR3 region has 18 residues. The V gene end was trimmed by 5 bases and the J gene end by 4 bases; junction bases not matched to a gene: 18. Here the CDR3 reads CASGILPGTGGLTYGYTF. The CDR3 DNA is TGTGCTAGTGGTATCCTCCCGGGAACAGGGGGTTTGACCTATGGCTACACCTTC.

The sample holds a few counts of this clone. The chain links TRBV19 to TRBJ2-1, with 9 bases that match TRBD1. There are 15 residues in the CDR3. With V trimmed by 1 base and J by 8 bases, 6 bases remained unmatched. Germline V lookup: CDR1 LNHDA, CDR2 SQIVND (reference sequence). CDR3 protein: CASSIGDRVGDEQFF. CDR3 coding DNA: TGTGCCAGTAGTATAGGGGACAGGGTAGGGGATGAGCAGTTCTTC.

This clone was counted a few times. The V gene is TRBV23-1, the J gene TRBJ2-5; 11 bases map to TRBD1. TRBV23-1 is flagged as an ORF with uncertain function. The CDR3 runs to 18 residues. J lost 4 bases, V lost 2 bases, and 12 bases had no gene match. The chain's CDR3 is CASSQDGTGGTGGETQYF. The CDR3 coding sequence is TGCGCCAGCAGTCAAGATGGGACAGGGGGAACAGGAGGAGAGACCCAGTACTTC.

The chain combines TRBV7-9 with TRBJ1-4; no definite D call. V lost 4 bases and J lost 6, with 15 bases in between. Germline assignment: CDR1 SEHNR and CDR2 FQNEAQ (reference sequence). CDR3 length: 15 residues. This CDR3 is CASSSGRITDEKLFF. In DNA, the CDR3 is TGTGCCAGCAGCTCCGGACGAATCACCGATGAAAAACTGTTTTTT. The full variable domain, in which reference TRBV7-9 and TRBJ1-4 provide the parts outside the CDR3, is DTGVSQNPRHKITKRGQNVTFRCDPISEHNRLYWYRQTLGQGPEFLTYFQNEAQLEKSRLLSDRFSAERPKGSFSTLEIQRTEQGDSAMYLCASSSGRITDEKLFFGSGTQLSVL.

The rearrangement joins TRBV5-1 to TRBJ2-7, with D tentatively TRBD1 or TRBD2 (5 bases each). The CDR3 is made up of 17 amino acids. V was clipped by 0 bases and J by 3 bases, with 19 bases between them. Germline V gene sequence: CDR1 SGHRS, CDR2 YFSETQ. CDR3 nucleotides: TGCGCCAGCAGCTTGGTGGGTGCTTGGGACGGCCACTACGAGCAGTACTTC. Its translation is CASSLVGAWDGHYEQYF.

V is TRBV4-1 and J is TRBJ1-5, with 8 nucleotides matching TRBD1. The CDR3 loop spans 18 amino acids. Germline CDR1 and CDR2: MGHRA and YSYEKL. The junction had 15 bases not matched to a gene; V was cut back by 1 base and J by 7 bases. The CDR3 DNA is TGCGCCAGCAGCCAAGTTAAATTCGACAGGGGAGGATCACAGCCCCAGCATTTT. Protein: CASSQVKFDRGGSQPQHF.

The rearrangement uses TRBV28 and TRBJ1-2, with 9 bases fitting TRBD1. CDR1 MDHEN and CDR2 SYDVKM come from the germline V gene. The V segment lost 5 bases and the J segment 0 bases; nucleotides outside the gene matches: 7. This CDR3 comprises 16 residues. The CDR3 region has the DNA TGTGCCAGCAGTCCCCCGGGACAGGGACCTAACTATGGCTACACCTTC. Translation gives CASSPPGQGPNYGYTF.